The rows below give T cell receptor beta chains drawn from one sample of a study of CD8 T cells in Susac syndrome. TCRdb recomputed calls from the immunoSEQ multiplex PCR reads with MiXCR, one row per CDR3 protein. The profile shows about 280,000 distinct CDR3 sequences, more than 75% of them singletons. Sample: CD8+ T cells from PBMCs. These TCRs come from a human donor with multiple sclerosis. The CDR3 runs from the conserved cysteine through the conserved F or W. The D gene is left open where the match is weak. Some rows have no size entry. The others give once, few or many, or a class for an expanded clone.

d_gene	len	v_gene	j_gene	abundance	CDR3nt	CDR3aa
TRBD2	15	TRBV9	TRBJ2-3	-	TGTGCCAGCAGCCCTGTAGCGGGAAGCACAGATACGCAGTATTTT	CASSPVAGSTDTQYF
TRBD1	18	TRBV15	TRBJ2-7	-	TGTGCCACCAGCAGAGTCTTTTGGGGGACAGGGCCATACTACGAGCAGTACTTC	CATSRVFWGTGPYYEQYF
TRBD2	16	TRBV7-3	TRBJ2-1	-	TGTGCCAGCAGCTTACTAGCGGGAGGGATAGACAATGAGCAGTTCTTC	CASSLLAGGIDNEQFF
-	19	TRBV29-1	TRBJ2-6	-	TGCAGCGTTGAAGATCGGGCTCCAACAGGGCTCTCTGGGGCCAACGTCCTGACTTTC	CSVEDRAPTGLSGANVLTF
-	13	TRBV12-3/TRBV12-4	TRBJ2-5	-	TGTGCCAGCAGTTTATCAGCGGCCTGGGACCAGTACTTC	CASSLSAAWDQYF
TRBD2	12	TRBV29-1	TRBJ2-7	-	TGCAGCGTTGAGGGCAGGGAGGGCGAGCAGTACTTC	CSVEGREGEQYF
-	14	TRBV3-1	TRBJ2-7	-	TGTGCCAGCAGCCAAGGGCGCCGGCGGGACGAGCAGTACTTC	CASSQGRRRDEQYF
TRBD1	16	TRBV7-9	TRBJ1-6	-	TGTGCCAGCAGCCTACCGGGACAGGGGGCGAATTCACCCCTCCACTTT	CASSLPGQGANSPLHF
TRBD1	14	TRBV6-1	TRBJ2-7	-	TGTGCCAGCAGTCCTCTAAGACAGGGGGCCGAGCAGTACTTC	CASSPLRQGAEQYF
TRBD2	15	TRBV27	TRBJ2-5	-	TGTGCCAGCAGTTCGGGACTAGCGGGCCAAGAGACCCAGTACTTC	CASSSGLAGQETQYF
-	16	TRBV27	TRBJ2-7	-	TGTGCCAGCAGTTCACCTTCACTCGACGGCTCCTACGAGCAGTACTTC	CASSSPSLDGSYEQYF
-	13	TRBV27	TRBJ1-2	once	TGTGCCAGCAGTTTATCGTCAGGGCCTGGCTACACCTTC	CASSLSSGPGYTF
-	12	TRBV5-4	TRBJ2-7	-	TGTGCCAGCAGCTTTAATACGGACGAGCAGTACTTC	CASSFNTDEQYF
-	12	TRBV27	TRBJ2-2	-	TGTGCCAGCAGCAGACCAAGAGGGGAGCTGTTTTTT	CASSRPRGELFF
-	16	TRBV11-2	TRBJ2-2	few	TGTGCCAGCAGCTTGGCCAGGGGATCGAACACCGGGGAGCTGTTTTTT	CASSLARGSNTGELFF
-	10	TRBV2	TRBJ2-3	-	TGTGCCAGCAAGAGAGATACGCAGTATTTT	CASKRDTQYF
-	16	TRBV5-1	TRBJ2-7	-	TGCGCCAGCAGCTTGCTGGATCTGGTGGGCTCCTACGAGCAGTACTTC	CASSLLDLVGSYEQYF
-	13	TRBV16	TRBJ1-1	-	TGTGCCAGCAGCCGAGCCTTAAGGACTGAAGCTTTCTTT	CASSRALRTEAFF
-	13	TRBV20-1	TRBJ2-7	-	TGCAGTGCTCTTCCTGGGACCCCCGACGAGCAGTACTTC	CSALPGTPDEQYF
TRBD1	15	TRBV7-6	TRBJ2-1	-	TGTGCCAGCAGCTCGGGACAGGACCCCTACAATGAGCAGTTCTTC	CASSSGQDPYNEQFF
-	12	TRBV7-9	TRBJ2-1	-	TGTGCCAGCAGCTGGGGACAAAATGAGCAGTTCTTC	CASSWGQNEQFF
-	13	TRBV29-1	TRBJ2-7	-	TGCAGCGTTCTTCCCGACAACTCCTACGAGCAGTACTTC	CSVLPDNSYEQYF
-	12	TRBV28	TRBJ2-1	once	TGTGCCAGCAGTGCGATTTACAATGAGCAGTTCTTC	CASSAIYNEQFF
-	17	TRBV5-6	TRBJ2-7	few	TGTGCCAGCAGCATGGACCCACGGGACGACTCCCCCTACGAGCAGTACTTC	CASSMDPRDDSPYEQYF
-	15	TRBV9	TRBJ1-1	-	TGTGCCAGCAGCCCCCAACCCGTTCCTGACACTGAAGCTTTCTTT	CASSPQPVPDTEAFF
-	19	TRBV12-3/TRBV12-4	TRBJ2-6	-	TGTGCCAGCAGTGTCCCAAACACAGCAGACAAAAGTCGGGCCAACGTCCTGACTTTC	CASSVPNTADKSRANVLTF
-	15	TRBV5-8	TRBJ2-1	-	TGTGCCAGCAGCCAATTGGAAGGGCCTAGGAATGAGCAGTTCTTC	CASSQLEGPRNEQFF
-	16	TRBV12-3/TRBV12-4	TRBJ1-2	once	TGTGCCAGCAGTTTTCCCTCTAAACAGGCTCTACTAGGCTACACCTTC	CASSFPSKQALLGYTF
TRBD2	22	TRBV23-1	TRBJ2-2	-	TGCGCCAGCAGTCCCGATCCGACTAGCGGGAGGCCCAATGGGGTGAACACCGGGGAGCTGTTTTTT	CASSPDPTSGRPNGVNTGELFF
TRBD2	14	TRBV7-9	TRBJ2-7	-	TGTGCCATCCCGTTTTCCGGGAGGGCCGGGGAGCAGTACTTC	CAIPFSGRAGEQYF
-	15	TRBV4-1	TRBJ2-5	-	TGCGCCAGCAGCCAAGGGAGAGGGGAATGGGTAACCCAGTACTTC	CASSQGRGEWVTQYF
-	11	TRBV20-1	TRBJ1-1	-	TGCAGTGCTAGTACCTACACTGAAGCTTTCTTT	CSASTYTEAFF
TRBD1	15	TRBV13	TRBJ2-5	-	TGTGCCAGCAGCACCCGGGACAGGGACGTTGGGACCCAGTACTTC	CASSTRDRDVGTQYF
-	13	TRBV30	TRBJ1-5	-	TGTGCCTGGAGTCCAGTCCGCAATCAGCCCCAGCATTTT	CAWSPVRNQPQHF
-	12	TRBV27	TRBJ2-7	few	TGTGCCAGCAGTTTAATCGGTAATGAGCAGTACTTC	CASSLIGNEQYF
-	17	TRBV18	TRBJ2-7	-	TGTGCCAGCTCACCACCCATCCGCAGGGTAGGCTCCTACGAGCAGTACTTC	CASSPPIRRVGSYEQYF
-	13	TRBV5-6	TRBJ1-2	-	TGTGCCAGCAGCTTGGCGAGTGACTATGGCTACACCTTC	CASSLASDYGYTF
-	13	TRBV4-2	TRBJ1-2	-	TGTGCCAGCAGCCGCCTCCCCCGCCATGGCTACACCTTC	CASSRLPRHGYTF
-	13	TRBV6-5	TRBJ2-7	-	TGTGCCAGCAGTTTACTCCCCCAGGCCGAGCAGTACTTC	CASSLLPQAEQYF
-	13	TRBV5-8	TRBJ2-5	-	TGTGCCAGCAGCTTTGACCCGGAAGAGACCCAGTACTTC	CASSFDPEETQYF
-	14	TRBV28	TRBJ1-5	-	TGTGCCAGCAGTTCCGTGATTAGCAATCAGCCCCAGCATTTT	CASSSVISNQPQHF
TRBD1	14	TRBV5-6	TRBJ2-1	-	TGTGCCAGCAGCTTCGGGACAGGGAGGGATGAGCAGTTCTTC	CASSFGTGRDEQFF
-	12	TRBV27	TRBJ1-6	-	TGTGCCAGCCGCTCTCGGGTGTCACCCCTCCACTTT	CASRSRVSPLHF
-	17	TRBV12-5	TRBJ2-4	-	TGTGCTAGTGGTTTGTTACGGACGGACCTAGCCAAAAACATTCAGTACTTC	CASGLLRTDLAKNIQYF
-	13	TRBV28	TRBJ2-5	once	TGTGCCAGCAGTTTCTGGGACCAAGAGACCCAGTACTTC	CASSFWDQETQYF
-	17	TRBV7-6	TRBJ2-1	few	TGTGCCAGCAGCTTAGCAGAGGGAAGGGTAGCGCGGAATGAGCAGTTCTTC	CASSLAEGRVARNEQFF
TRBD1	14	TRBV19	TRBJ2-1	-	TGTGCCAGTAGTATGTTGAGACAGGGCAATGAGCAGTTCTTC	CASSMLRQGNEQFF
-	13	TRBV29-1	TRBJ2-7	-	TGCAGCGTTGAAGAGGGCTGGCCCTACGAGCAGTACTTC	CSVEEGWPYEQYF
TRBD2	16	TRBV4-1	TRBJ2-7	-	TGCGCCAGCAGCCCCAGGACTAGCGGGTTGCTAGACGAGCAGTACTTC	CASSPRTSGLLDEQYF
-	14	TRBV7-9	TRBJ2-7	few	TGTGCCAGCAGCTTAGCCCAGCGTGCCTACGAGCAGTACTTC	CASSLAQRAYEQYF